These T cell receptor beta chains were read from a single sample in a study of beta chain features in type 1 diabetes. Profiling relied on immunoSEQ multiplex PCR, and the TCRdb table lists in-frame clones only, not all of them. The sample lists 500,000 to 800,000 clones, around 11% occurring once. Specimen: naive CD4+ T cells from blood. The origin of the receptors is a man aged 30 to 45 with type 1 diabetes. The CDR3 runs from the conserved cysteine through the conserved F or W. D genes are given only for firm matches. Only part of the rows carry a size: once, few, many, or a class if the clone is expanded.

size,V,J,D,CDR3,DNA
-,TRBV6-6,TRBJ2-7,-,CASREGISPLEQYF,TGTGCCAGCAGGGAGGGAATATCTCCATTGGAGCAGTACTTC
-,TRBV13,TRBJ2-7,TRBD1,CASKGQGLGQQYF,TGTGCCAGCAAGGGACAGGGGCTCGGGCAGCAGTACTTC
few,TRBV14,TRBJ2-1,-,CASSHPLGRVTYEQFF,TGTGCCAGCAGCCACCCACTAGGACGGGTGACGTATGAGCAGTTCTTC
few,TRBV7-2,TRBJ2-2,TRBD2,CASSLGPAGDTGELFF,TGTGCCAGCAGCTTAGGACCAGCGGGGGACACCGGGGAGCTGTTTTTT
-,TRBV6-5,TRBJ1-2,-,CASSYSPLTVGYGYTF,TGTGCCAGCAGTTACTCTCCTTTGACAGTGGGCTATGGCTACACCTTC
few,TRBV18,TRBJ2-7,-,CASSLTGVRGVYEQYF,TGTGCCAGCTCGCTAACGGGGGTCAGGGGCGTGTACGAGCAGTACTTC
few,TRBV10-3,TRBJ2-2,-,CAISESPGDTGELFF,TGTGCCATCAGTGAGTCTCCTGGGGACACCGGGGAGCTGTTTTTT
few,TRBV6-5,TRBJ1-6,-,CASSYERVAYNSPLHF,TGTGCCAGCAGTTACGAAAGGGTTGCCTATAATTCACCCCTCCACTTT
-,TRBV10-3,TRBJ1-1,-,CAIREGNTEAFF,TGTGCCATCAGGGAAGGGAACACTGAAGCTTTCTTT
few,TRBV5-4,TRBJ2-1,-,CASSLGAVSYNEQFF,TGTGCCAGCAGCTTGGGTGCGGTCTCCTACAATGAGCAGTTCTTC
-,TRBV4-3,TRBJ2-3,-,CASSQSGATDTQYF,TGCGCCAGCAGCCAATCGGGGGCCACAGATACGCAGTATTTT
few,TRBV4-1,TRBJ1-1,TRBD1,CASSFPGQGHPNTEAFF,TGCGCCAGCAGCTTTCCGGGACAGGGTCATCCGAACACTGAAGCTTTCTTT
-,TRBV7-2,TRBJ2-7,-,CASSLSNGYEQYF,TGTGCCAGCAGCTTATCGAATGGGTACGAGCAGTACTTC
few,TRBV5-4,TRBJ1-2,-,CASSAGVGAGGYTF,TGTGCCAGCAGCGCAGGTGTGGGGGCCGGCGGCTACACCTTC
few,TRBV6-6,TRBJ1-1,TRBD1,CASSHGTGGTEAFF,TGTGCCAGCAGCCACGGGACAGGGGGCACTGAAGCTTTCTTT
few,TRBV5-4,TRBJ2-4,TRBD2,CASSLTGTSRKNIQYF,TGTGCCAGCAGCTTAACCGGGACTAGTCGGAAAAACATTCAGTACTTC
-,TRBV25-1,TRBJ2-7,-,CASSELGAYEQYF,TGTGCCAGCAGTGAATTAGGGGCCTACGAGCAGTACTTC
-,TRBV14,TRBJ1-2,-,CASSQGRFSYTF,TGTGCCAGCAGCCAAGGCAGGTTTAGCTACACCTTC
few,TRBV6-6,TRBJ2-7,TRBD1,CASSGRDSSYEQYF,TGTGCCAGCAGTGGCCGGGACAGTTCCTACGAGCAGTACTTC
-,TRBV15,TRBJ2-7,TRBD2,CATSRTSGDYEQYF,TGTGCCACCAGCAGGACTAGCGGGGACTACGAGCAGTACTTC
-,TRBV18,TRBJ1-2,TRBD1,CASSPPGQDGYTF,TGTGCCAGCTCACCACCAGGACAGGATGGCTACACCTTC
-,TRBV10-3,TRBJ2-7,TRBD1,CAISGLQGYEQYF,TGTGCCATCAGTGGGTTACAGGGGTACGAGCAGTACTTC
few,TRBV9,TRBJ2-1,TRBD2,CASSVGLAGFEQFF,TGTGCCAGCAGCGTAGGTCTAGCGGGGTTTGAGCAGTTCTTC
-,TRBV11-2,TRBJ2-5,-,CASSLEGGAETQYF,TGTGCCAGCAGCTTAGAAGGGGGGGCGGAGACCCAGTACTTC
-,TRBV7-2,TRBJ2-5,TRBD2,CASSLARLAGGEETQYF,TGTGCCAGCAGCTTAGCGCGACTAGCGGGGGGAGAAGAGACCCAGTACTTC
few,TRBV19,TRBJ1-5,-,CASSGGNNQPQHF,TGTGCCAGTAGTGGGGGGAACAATCAGCCCCAGCATTTT
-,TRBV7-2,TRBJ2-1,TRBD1,CASSPGTGALNEQFF,TGTGCCAGCAGCCCAGGGACAGGGGCTCTCAATGAGCAGTTCTTC
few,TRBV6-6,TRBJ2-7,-,CASSSQGGLYF,TGTGCCAGCAGTTCCCAGGGAGGATTGTACTTC
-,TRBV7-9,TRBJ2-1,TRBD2,CASSPSGSSYNEQFF,TGTGCCAGCAGTCCTAGCGGGTCTTCCTACAATGAGCAGTTCTTC
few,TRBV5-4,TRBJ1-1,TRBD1,CASSLLFTGEEAFF,TGTGCCAGCAGCCTACTCTTTACAGGGGAGGAAGCTTTCTTT